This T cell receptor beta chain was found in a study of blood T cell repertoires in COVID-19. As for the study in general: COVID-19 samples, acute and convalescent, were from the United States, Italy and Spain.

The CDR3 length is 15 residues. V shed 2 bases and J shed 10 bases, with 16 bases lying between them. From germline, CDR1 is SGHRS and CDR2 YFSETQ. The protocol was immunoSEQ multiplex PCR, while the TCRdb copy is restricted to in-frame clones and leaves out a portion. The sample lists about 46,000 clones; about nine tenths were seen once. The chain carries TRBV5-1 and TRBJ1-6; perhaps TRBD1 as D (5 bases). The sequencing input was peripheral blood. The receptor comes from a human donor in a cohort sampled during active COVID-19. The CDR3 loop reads CASSFLAGTESPLHF. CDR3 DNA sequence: TGCGCCAGCAGCTTCTTGGCAGGGACTGAATCACCCCTCCACTTT. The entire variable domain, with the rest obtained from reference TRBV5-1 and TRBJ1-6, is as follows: KAGVTQTPRYLIKTRGQQVTLSCSPISGHRSVSWYQQTPGQGLQFLFEYFSETQRNKGNFPGRFSGRQFSNSRSEMNVSTLELGDSALYLCASSFLAGTESPLHFGNGTRLTVT.